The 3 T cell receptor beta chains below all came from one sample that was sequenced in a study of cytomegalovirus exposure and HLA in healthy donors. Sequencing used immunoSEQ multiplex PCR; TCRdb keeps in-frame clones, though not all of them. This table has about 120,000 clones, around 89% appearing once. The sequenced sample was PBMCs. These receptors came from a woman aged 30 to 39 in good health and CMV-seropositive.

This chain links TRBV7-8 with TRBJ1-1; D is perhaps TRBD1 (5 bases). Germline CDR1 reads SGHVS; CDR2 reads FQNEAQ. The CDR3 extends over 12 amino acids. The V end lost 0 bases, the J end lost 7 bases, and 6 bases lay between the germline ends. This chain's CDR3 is CASSLAQGEAFF. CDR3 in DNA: TGTGCCAGCAGCTTAGCCCAGGGTGAAGCTTTCTTT.

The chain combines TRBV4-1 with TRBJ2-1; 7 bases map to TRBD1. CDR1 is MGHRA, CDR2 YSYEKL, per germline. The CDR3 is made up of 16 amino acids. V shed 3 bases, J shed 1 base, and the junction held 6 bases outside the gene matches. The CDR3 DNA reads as TGCGCCAGCAGCCAGATGGGACAGACATCCTACAATGAGCAGTTCTTC. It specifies CASSQMGQTSYNEQFF.

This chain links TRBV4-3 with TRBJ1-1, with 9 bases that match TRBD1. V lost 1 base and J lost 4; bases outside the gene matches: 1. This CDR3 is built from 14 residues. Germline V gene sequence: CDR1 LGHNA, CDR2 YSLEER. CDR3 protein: CASSQVDRGTEAFF. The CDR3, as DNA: TGCGCCAGCAGCCAAGTGGACAGGGGCACTGAAGCTTTCTTT.